This T cell receptor beta chain was found in a study of beta chain features in type 1 diabetes. Germline lookup yields CDR1 SQVTM and CDR2 ANQGSEA. Trimming left V 7 bases short and J 5 bases short, with 12 bases between. There are 11 residues in the CDR3. Investigators reverse transcribed all isolated RNA, so they sequenced expressed TCRB transcripts. Repertoires were generated with immunoSEQ multiplex PCR, while TCRdb's copy carries only in-frame clones and drops some. The sample lists about 220,000 clones, about a tenth occurring once. The rearrangement uses TRBV29-1 and TRBJ2-7; no definite D call. This sequence originates from a man between 18 and 29 years old in good health. The sample was central memory CD4+ T cells from blood. The CDR3 spells CSGRNSNEQYF. The CDR3 coding sequence is TGCAGCGGCCGGAACAGCAACGAGCAGTACTTC.